This T cell receptor (beta chain) stems from a study of blood T cells in healthy people across ages. Combining a sample-barcoded 5' primer with a J-beta primer mix, a second PCR ran for 7 to 11 cycles. TCRdb re-called the 5' RACE reads with MiXCR, one entry per CDR3 protein. Of approximately 1,100,000 distinct CDR3 sequences in the sample, around 43% were seen once. The germline gives CDR1 MNHEY, CDR2 SMNVEV (reference sequence). The CDR3 has 15 amino acids. The V end was cut by 6 bases, the J end by 2 bases, with 11 bases between. The chain employs TRBV27 and TRBJ2-6; D gene ambiguous. The sample consisted of blood. The TCR sequence derives from a woman aged 55 to 70 in good health. Here the CDR3 DNA reads TGTGCCAGCAGCGACAATACACCTGGGGCCAACGTCCTGACTTTC. Encoded protein: CASSDNTPGANVLTF. Combining the CDR3 with reference TRBV27 and TRBJ2-6 gives the whole variable domain EAQVTQNPRYLITVTGKKLTVTCSQNMNHEYMSWYRQDPGLGLRQIYYSMNVEVTDKGDVPEGYKVSRKEKRNFPLILESPSPNQTSLYFCASSDNTPGANVLTFGAGSRLTVL.